These 2 T cell receptor beta chains came from one sample sequenced in a study of cytomegalovirus exposure and HLA in healthy donors. PCR involved 60 Vbeta and 13 Jbeta primers. Some clones are missing from TCRdb's copy, which holds only in-frame ones; the method was immunoSEQ multiplex PCR. Of more than 95,000 clones in the sample, nearly 80% were seen once. Sequenced sample: PBMCs. The receptor source for this set is a man in his 60s in good health and CMV-seropositive.

V gene TRBV11-2 combines with J gene TRBJ2-7; D gene ambiguous. Germline CDR1 and CDR2: SGHAT and FQNNGV. Trimming took off 3 bases at V and 5 bases at J, with 11 bases between the two ends. This CDR3 is 13 amino acids long. The CDR3 DNA reads TGTGCCAGCAGCTTGGGCAGGCCCCACGAGCAGTACTTC. Translation gives CASSLGRPHEQYF.

The chain joins TRBV5-1 to TRBJ2-1; 7 bases match TRBD1. This CDR3 comprises 15 residues. Germline-derived CDR1 and CDR2 are SGHRS and YFSETQ. J gave up 1 base and V 4 bases, and 5 bases lay outside the gene matches. CDR3 amino acids: CASSPDRVSYNEQFF. Here the CDR3 DNA reads TGCGCCAGCAGCCCTGACAGGGTTTCCTACAATGAGCAGTTCTTC.